This T cell receptor beta chain was observed in a study of Ad26.COV2.S vaccination and SARS-CoV-2 variants (dated by TCRdb to the early 2020s). Background on the whole study: Vaccine-arm donors were drawn from COV1001, a multicentre, randomized, double-blind, placebo-controlled phase I-IIa trial of Ad26.COV2.S in healthy adults. Trial participants were randomized into five groups of five, in which low-dose or high-dose Ad26.COV2.S was given once or twice, or placebo was given on both occasions. Ad26.COV2.S was administered intramuscularly at a dose of 5x10^10 or 1x10^11 viral particles, either as one shot or as two shots given 56 days apart. Throughout the experiments and outcome assessment, investigators stayed blinded to trial group allocation. TCRbeta repertoire sequencing was used to assess the specificity and breadth of SARS-CoV-2-reactive T cell receptors after Ad26.COV2.S vaccination. The TCR-sequenced set comprised approximately 32 samples: some 20 Ad26.COV2.S vaccine recipients, 5 placebo recipients and 8 SARS-CoV-2 convalescent individuals.

Remarks on this clone: The antigen it recognizes is unknown. No much larger clonotype is one base removed from it; base qualities were not supplied.

Findings and caveats that apply to the study as a whole: Substantial breadth of spike-specific CD8+ and CD4+ T cell responses was reported after vaccination. Comparing responses between vaccine doses or regimens was not something the study was powered to do. Compared with placebo recipients, Ad26.COV2.S recipients showed higher spike-specific TCR breadth (P = 0.0014). Comparable non-spike TCR breadth was observed between vaccine and placebo recipients, consistent with only spike being contained in the vaccine. The authors noted that the TCR breadth and depth analyses may have underestimated total T cell responses.

According to the study, the label for this sample's treatment or condition signals: roughly 19 received Ad26.COV2.S at low or high dose, single or two shots; about 5 received placebo; per-sample allocation not given. For vaccine and placebo recipients, repertoires were sequenced using samples collected on day 63 after the first injection. In Cohort 1b, 20 to 25 adults aged 18-55 years were enrolled at a single site in Boston, USA, between 29 July and 7 August 2020. As a vaccine, Ad26.COV2.S was a replication-incompetent adenovirus type 26 vector that expressed a prefusion-stabilized SARS-CoV-2 spike protein derived from the original Wuhan strain. In the germline V gene, CDR1 corresponds to MNHNS and CDR2 to SASEGT. The CDR3 numbers 13 residues from cysteine through phenylalanine. Kept here is only the CDR3 DNA, which spans 39 bases and is read in frame from base 1. V and J are truncated by 2 bases and 1 base respectively, leaving an intervening sequence of 5 bases.

The immunoSEQ Assay was the method used to sequence TCRbeta CDR3 regions. After extraction, genomic DNA underwent amplification by bias-controlled multiplex PCR, followed by high-throughput sequencing. Concerning the study's data processing: To quantify the absolute abundance of each unique TCRbeta CDR3 region, sequences were collapsed and filtered. Usable DNA was measured by amplifying reference genes present in all nucleated cells, and TCRbeta template counts were normalized to that usable DNA to estimate T cell fraction. Repertoire TCRs were annotated as SARS-CoV-2-specific by exact matching of V gene, CDR3 amino acid sequence and J gene to a known reactive TCR set. The reference SARS-CoV-2 TCR set was obtained from MIRA and was filtered for enrichment in COVID-19-positive ImmuneCODE repertoires, whereby public or cross-reactive TCRs were removed. Drawing on the MIRA antigens, annotated TCRs were analysed further at the level of specific ORF or position within ORF. Breadth was defined as annotated unique rearrangements over total unique productive rearrangements; depth was the summed frequency of those rearrangements. Two-sided Wilcoxon rank-sum tests were used to compare TCR breadth between groups. What TCRdb holds here is the immuneACCESS table cut down to in-frame rearrangements. Part of the clones is not present; checked against another copy, under half of the missing clones reflect an unresolved V gene, and the others are unexplained. D and trimming were read from the DNA, whereas the V and J calls and clone size are those reported in that table. The sample profile shows around 240,000 clones; roughly 90% of them were found once. The leading ten clones occupy around a tenth of the sample.

This receptor was identified in a person aged 18-60 years who received the Ad26.COV2.S COVID-19 vaccine or a placebo. The chain is assembled from TRBV6-1 and TRBJ1-1; no D gene is confidently identified. The source was peripheral blood, collected in a trial of Ad26.COV2.S vaccine versus placebo. Read as DNA, the sequence is TGTGCCAGCAGTGAACAGAGGAACACTGAAGCTTTCTTT. This is translated as CASSEQRNTEAFF.